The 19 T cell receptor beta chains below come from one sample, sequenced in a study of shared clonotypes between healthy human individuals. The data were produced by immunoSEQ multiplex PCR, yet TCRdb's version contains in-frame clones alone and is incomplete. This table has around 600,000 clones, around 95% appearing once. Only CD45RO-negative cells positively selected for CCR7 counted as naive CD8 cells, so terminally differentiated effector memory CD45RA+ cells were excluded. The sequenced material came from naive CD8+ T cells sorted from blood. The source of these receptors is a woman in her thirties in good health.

The CDR3 nucleotides are TGTGCCAGCAGCTTACCGGACCTGGGGGCACAAGAGACCCAGTACTTC. Residues: CASSLPDLGAQETQYF. The gene calls are TRBV7-9 and TRBJ2-5; perhaps TRBD1 as D (6 bases). Germline V lookup: CDR1 SEHNR, CDR2 FQNEAQ (reference sequence). Trimming shortened V by 2 bases and J by 2 bases, and 15 bases separated the two germline ends. CDR3 length: 16 amino acids.

CDR3 sequence: CASSSYSLAGVTYEQYF. The CDR3, as DNA: TGTGCCAGCAGCTCTTACTCCCTAGCGGGAGTTACCTACGAGCAGTACTTC. The rearrangement uses TRBV5-4 and TRBJ2-7, with TRBD2 matching 10 bases. The junction had 11 bases not matched to a gene; V was cut back by 3 bases and J by 2 bases. CDR3 length equals 17 residues. Germline CDR1 is SGHNT and CDR2 is YYREEE (reference sequence).

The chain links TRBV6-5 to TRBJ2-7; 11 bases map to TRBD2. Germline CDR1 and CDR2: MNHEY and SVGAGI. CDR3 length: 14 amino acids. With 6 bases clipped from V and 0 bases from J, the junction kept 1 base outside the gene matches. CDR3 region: CASRGLADSYEQYF. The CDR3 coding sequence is TGTGCCAGCAGGGGACTAGCGGACTCCTACGAGCAGTACTTC.

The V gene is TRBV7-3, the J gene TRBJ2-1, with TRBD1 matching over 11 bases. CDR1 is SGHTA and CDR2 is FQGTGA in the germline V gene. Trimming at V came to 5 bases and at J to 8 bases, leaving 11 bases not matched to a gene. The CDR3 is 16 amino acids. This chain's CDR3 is CASSALGTGGLDEQFF. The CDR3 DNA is TGTGCCAGCAGCGCGTTAGGGACAGGGGGTTTGGATGAGCAGTTCTTC.

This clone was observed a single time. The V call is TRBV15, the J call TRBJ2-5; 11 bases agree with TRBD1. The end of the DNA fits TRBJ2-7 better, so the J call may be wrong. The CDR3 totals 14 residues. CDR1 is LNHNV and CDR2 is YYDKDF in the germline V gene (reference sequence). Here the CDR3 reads CATSAGTGGYEQYF. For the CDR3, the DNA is TGTGCCACCAGCGCCGGGACAGGGGGATACGAGCAGTACTTC.

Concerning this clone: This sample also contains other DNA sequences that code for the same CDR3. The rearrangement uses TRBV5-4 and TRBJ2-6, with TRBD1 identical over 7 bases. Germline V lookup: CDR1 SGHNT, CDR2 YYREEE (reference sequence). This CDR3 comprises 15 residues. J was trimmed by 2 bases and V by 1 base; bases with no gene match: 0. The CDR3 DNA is TGTGCCAGCAGCTTGACAGGGGCTGGGGCCAACGTCCTGACTTTC. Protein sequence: CASSLTGAGANVLTF. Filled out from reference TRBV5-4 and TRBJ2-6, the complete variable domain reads ETGVTQSPTHLIKTRGQQVTLRCSSQSGHNTVSWYQQALGQGPQFIFQYYREEENGRGNFPPRFSGLQFPNYSSELNVNALELDDSALYLCASSLTGAGANVLTFGAGSRLTVL.

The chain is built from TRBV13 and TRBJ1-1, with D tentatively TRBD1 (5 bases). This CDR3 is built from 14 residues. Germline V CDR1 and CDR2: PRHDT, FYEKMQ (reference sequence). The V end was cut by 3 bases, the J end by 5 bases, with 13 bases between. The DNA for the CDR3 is TGTGCCAGCAGCTTGGGGGAGAGTGGGACTGAAGCTTTCTTT. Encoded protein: CASSLGESGTEAFF. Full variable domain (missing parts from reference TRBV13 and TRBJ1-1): AAGVIQSPRHLIKEKRETATLKCYPIPRHDTVYWYQQGPGQDPQFLISFYEKMQSDKGSIPDRFSAQQFSDYHSELNMSSLELGDSALYFCASSLGESGTEAFFGQGTRLTVV.

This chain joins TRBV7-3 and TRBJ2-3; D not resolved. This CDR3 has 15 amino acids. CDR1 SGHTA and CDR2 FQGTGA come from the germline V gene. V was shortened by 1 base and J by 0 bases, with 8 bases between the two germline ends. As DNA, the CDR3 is TGTGCCAGCAGCTTAATGGGCATAAGCACAGATACGCAGTATTTT. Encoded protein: CASSLMGISTDTQYF.

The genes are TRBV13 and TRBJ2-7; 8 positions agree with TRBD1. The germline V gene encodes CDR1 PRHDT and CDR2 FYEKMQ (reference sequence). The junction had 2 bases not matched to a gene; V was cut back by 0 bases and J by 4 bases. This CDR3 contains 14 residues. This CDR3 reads CASSLGQGEYEQYF. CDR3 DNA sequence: TGTGCCAGCAGCTTAGGACAGGGGGAATACGAGCAGTACTTC. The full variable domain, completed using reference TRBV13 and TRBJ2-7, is AAGVIQSPRHLIKEKRETATLKCYPIPRHDTVYWYQQGPGQDPQFLISFYEKMQSDKGSIPDRFSAQQFSDYHSELNMSSLELGDSALYFCASSLGQGEYEQYFGPGTRLTVT.

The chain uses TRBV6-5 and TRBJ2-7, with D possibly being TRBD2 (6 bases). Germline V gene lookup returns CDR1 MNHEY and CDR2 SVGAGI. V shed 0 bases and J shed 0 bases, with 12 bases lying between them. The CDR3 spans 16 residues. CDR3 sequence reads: CASSYSGAGSSYEQYF. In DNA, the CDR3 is TGTGCCAGCAGTTACTCTGGGGCGGGAAGCTCCTACGAGCAGTACTTC.

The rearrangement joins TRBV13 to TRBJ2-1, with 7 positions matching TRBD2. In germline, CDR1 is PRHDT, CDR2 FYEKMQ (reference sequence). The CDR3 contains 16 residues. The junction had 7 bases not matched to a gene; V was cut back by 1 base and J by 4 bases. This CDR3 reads CASSLVGLAAYNEQFF. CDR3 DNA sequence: TGTGCCAGCAGCTTAGTTGGGCTAGCGGCGTACAATGAGCAGTTCTTC. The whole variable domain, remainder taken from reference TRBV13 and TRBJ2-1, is AAGVIQSPRHLIKEKRETATLKCYPIPRHDTVYWYQQGPGQDPQFLISFYEKMQSDKGSIPDRFSAQQFSDYHSELNMSSLELGDSALYFCASSLVGLAAYNEQFFGPGTRLTVL.

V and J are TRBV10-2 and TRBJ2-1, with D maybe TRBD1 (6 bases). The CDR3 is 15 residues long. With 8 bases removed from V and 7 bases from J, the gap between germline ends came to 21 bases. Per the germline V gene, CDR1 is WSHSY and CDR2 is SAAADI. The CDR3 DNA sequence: TGCGCCAGCTCCCTCGGCCAGGGGCCGGGGAATGAGCAGTTCTTC. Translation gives CASSLGQGPGNEQFF.

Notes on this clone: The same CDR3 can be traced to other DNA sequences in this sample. The CDR3 sequence: CAISESGGGYGYTF. In nucleotides, the CDR3 is TGTGCCATCAGTGAGTCAGGGGGGGGCTATGGCTACACCTTC. The chain links TRBV10-3 to TRBJ1-2, with D perhaps matching TRBD1 (6 bases). V was trimmed by 0 bases and J by 4 bases, leaving 9 bases between them. Germline V gene data show CDR1 as ENHRY and CDR2 as SYGVKD. This CDR3 has 14 residues.

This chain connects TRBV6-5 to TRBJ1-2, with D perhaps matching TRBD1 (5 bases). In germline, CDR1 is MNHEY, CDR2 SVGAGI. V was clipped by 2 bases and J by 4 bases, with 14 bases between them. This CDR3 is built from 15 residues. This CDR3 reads CASSYGTEGTYGYTF. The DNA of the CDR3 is TGTGCCAGCAGTTACGGTACAGAGGGGACCTATGGCTACACCTTC.

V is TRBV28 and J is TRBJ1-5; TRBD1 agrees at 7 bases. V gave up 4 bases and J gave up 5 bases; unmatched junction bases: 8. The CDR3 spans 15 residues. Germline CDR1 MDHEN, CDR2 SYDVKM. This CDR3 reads CASSSTTGSYQPQHF. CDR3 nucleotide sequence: TGTGCCAGCAGTTCCACGACAGGGTCCTATCAGCCCCAGCATTTT.

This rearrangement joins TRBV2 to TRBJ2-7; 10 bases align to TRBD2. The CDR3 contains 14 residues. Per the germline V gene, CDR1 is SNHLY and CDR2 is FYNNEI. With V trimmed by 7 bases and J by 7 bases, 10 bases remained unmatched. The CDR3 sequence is CASNVGLAPGEQYF. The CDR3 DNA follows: TGTGCCAGCAATGTGGGACTAGCGCCCGGGGAGCAGTACTTC.

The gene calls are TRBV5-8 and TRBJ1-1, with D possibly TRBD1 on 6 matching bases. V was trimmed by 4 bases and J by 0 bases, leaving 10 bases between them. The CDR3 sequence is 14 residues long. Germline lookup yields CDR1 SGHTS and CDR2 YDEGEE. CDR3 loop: CASSPRQVNTEAFF. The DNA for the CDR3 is TGTGCCAGCAGCCCGAGACAGGTGAACACTGAAGCTTTCTTT.

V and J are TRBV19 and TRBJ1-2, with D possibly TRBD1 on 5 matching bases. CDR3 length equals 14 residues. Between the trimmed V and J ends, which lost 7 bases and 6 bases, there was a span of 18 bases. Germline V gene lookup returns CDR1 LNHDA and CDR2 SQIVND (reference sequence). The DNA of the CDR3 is TGTGCCAGTAACTTTGGGGGGGGAAACGATGGCTACACCTTC. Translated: CASNFGGGNDGYTF. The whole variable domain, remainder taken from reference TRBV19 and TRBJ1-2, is DGGITQSPKYLFRKEGQNVTLSCEQNLNHDAMYWYRQDPGQGLRLIYYSQIVNDFQKGDIAEGYSVSREKKESFPLTVTSAQKNPTAFYLCASNFGGGNDGYTFGSGTRLTVV.

The CDR3 nucleotides are TGTGCCAGCAGCTTGGCGCTAGCGGGAACTCATGCCGACGAGCAGTACTTC. Encoded protein: CASSLALAGTHADEQYF. The chain is built from TRBV5-8 and TRBJ2-5; TRBD2 agrees at 9 bases. With the DNA end fitting TRBJ2-7 better, the J assignment may be wrong. The CDR3 has 17 amino acids. Germline CDR1 reads SGHTS; CDR2 reads YDEGEE.